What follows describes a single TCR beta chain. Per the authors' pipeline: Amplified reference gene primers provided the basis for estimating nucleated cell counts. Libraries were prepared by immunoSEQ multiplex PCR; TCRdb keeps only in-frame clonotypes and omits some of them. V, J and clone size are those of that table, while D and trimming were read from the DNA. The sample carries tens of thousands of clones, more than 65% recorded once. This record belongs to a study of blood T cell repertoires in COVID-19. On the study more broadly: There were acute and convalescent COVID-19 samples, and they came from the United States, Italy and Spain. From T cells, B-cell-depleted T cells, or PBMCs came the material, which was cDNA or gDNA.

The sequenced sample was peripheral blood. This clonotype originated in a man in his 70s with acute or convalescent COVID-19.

CDR3 in amino acids: CASSPRLGEALSYNEQFF. DNA of the CDR3: TGCGCCAGCAGCCCTAGGTTAGGGGAGGCTTTGTCCTACAATGAGCAGTTCTTC. The chain uses TRBV5-1 and TRBJ2-1; D possibly corresponds to TRBD2 (6 bases). The CDR3 has 18 amino acids. Looked up from germline, CDR1 is SGHRS and CDR2 is YFSETQ. V was trimmed by 4 bases and J by 1 base, leaving 21 bases between them.